Presented here are 3 T cell receptor beta chains from one specimen sequenced in a study of PD-L1 blockade in urothelial cancer. This sample's time point: pretreatment peripheral blood. TCRdb's table, derived via immunoSEQ multiplex PCR, lists solely in-frame clones and lacks some. Of 70,000 to 85,000 clones in the sample, roughly 88% are singletons; the top ten hold roughly 4.7%. This sample comprised PBMCs, obtained around atezolizumab (anti-PD-L1) treatment. Every receptor here comes from an older man with urothelial cancer.

A single count supports this clone. The rearrangement joins TRBV9 to TRBJ2-3; 12 bases match TRBD2. Germline CDR1 is SGDLS and CDR2 is YYNGEE. V lost 0 bases and J lost 4; bases outside the gene matches: 9. This CDR3 is 18 amino acids long. The CDR3 sequence is CASSVGDRLAGEADTQYF. The CDR3 coding sequence is TGTGCCAGCAGCGTAGGGGACAGACTAGCGGGAGAGGCAGATACGCAGTATTTT.

V is TRBV28 and J is TRBJ1-2, with D perhaps TRBD1 (5 bases). CDR1 and CDR2 (germline): MDHEN, SYDVKM. V lost 10 bases and J lost 9, with 27 bases in between. The CDR3 covers 15 residues. The CDR3 here is CATYFPGLPNRSYTF. CDR3 DNA sequence: TGTGCCACCTATTTCCCGGGACTTCCTAACCGTAGCTACACCTTC.

This clone was picked up one time. This CDR3 reads CASSKTPTSGRGDTQYF. CDR3 in DNA: TGTGCCAGCAGCAAAACCCCGACTAGCGGGAGAGGAGATACGCAGTATTTT. The rearrangement uses TRBV21-1 and TRBJ2-3; the table's D call, TRBD2, has no DNA check behind it. TRBV21-1 is a documented pseudogene. This CDR3 is 17 amino acids long.